This T cell receptor (beta chain) was identified during a study of cytomegalovirus exposure and HLA in healthy donors. Study-wide findings and caveats: Most sequenced TCRs were rare (though some public TCRs occurred in many donors).

In the PCR, 60 Vbeta and 13 Jbeta primers were used. In the original analysis: Later reanalysis found around 74 million unique TCR beta chains, 10 million to 12 million of them shared. Data came from immunoSEQ multiplex PCR; TCRdb stores just in-frame clones and leaves some out. That table is the source of V, J and clone size, and D and trimming were worked out from the DNA. The sample records more than 55,000 clones, about 74% being singletons. CDR3 length equals 14 residues. V dropped 4 bases and J dropped 7; count of bases not matched to a gene: 6. Germline V gene data show CDR1 as WNHNN and CDR2 as SYGVQD (reference sequence). A word on this clone: Its antigen is unidentified.

The chain joins TRBV10-1 to TRBJ2-1; 8 nucleotides line up with TRBD1. The sequencing input was PBMCs. The origin of this receptor is a woman in her sixties in good health and CMV-seropositive. In DNA form, the CDR3 reads TGCGCCAGCAGTGCAGGGGGCGACTTGAATGAGCAGTTCTTC. This gives the protein CASSAGGDLNEQFF.